This entry is about one T cell receptor (beta chain). These data originate in a study of blood T cell repertoires in COVID-19. Some clones are missing from TCRdb's copy, which holds only in-frame ones; the method was immunoSEQ multiplex PCR. This table holds 65,000 to 100,000 clones, around nine tenths found once. Germline values: CDR1 SGHTA, CDR2 FQGNSA. This CDR3 is built from 14 residues. The ends lost 5 bases at V and 6 bases at J; junction bases unmatched: 6. The chain recombines TRBV7-2 with TRBJ2-1; 8 bases agree with TRBD2. The TCR was taken from a woman over 75 with acute or convalescent COVID-19. Material for sequencing was peripheral blood. The CDR3 region is CASSLRGGVNEQFF. CDR3 nucleotides: TGTGCCAGCAGCCTTCGGGGGGGCGTCAATGAGCAGTTCTTC.